The T cell receptor (beta chain) under discussion was sequenced for a study of T cell clonality in common variable immunodeficiency. Study results and limitations: Fewer deletions and N-nucleotide insertions were reportedly seen in common variable immunodeficiency TCR beta sequences.

The repertoire was sequenced with immunoSEQ multiplex PCR; TCRdb's copy has only in-frame clones and lacks some. This table holds fewer than 70,000 clones with no singletons; the top ten claim 1.6%. This clone was recorded at least ten times. Its matching antigen is unknown. Sequencing ends 3 residues short of the CDR3 end; the germline J gene provides the rest. V lost 5 bases and J 5 bases, leaving 23 bases between the germline ends. Germline V gene data show CDR1 as SGHRS and CDR2 as YFSETQ. The CDR3 extends over 17 amino acids. Sequencing was performed on peripheral blood mononuclear cells. V gene TRBV5-1 combines with J gene TRBJ2-1; D perhaps matches TRBD2 (6 bases). This TCR came from a person aged 18 to 75 in good health. The DNA read from the CDR3 is TGCGCCAGCAGTTTGTACCCTCGCGGGAAAGCGGACAATGAG. This encodes CASSLYPRGKADNE. The CDR3 in its entirety is CASSLYPRGKADNEQFF.